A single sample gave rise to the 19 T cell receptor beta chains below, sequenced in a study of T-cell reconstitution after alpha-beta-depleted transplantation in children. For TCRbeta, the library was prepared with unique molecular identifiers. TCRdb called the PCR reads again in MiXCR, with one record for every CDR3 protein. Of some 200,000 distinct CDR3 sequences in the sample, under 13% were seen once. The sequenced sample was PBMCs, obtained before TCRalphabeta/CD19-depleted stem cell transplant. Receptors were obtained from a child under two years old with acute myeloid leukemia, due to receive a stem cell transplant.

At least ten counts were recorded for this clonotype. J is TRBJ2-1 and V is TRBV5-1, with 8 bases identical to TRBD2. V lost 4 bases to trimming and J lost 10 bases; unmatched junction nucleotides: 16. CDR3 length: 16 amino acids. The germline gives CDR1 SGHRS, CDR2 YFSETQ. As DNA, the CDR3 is TGCGCCAGCAGCCCCCCTGGGGCGGGGGGACGAGGGGAGCAGTTCTTC. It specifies CASSPPGAGGRGEQFF.

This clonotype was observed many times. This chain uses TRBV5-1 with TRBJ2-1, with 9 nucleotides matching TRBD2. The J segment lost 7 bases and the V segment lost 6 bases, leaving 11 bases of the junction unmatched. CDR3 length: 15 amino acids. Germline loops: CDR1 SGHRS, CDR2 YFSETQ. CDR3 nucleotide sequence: TGCGCCAGCAATCAGGTAGCGGGAGTTTTGAATGAGCAGTTCTTC. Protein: CASNQVAGVLNEQFF.

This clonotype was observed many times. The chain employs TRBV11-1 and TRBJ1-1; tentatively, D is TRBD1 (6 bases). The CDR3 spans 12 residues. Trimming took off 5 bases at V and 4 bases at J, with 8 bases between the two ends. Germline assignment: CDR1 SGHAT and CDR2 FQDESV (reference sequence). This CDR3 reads CASSTGSTEAFF. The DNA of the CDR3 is TGTGCCAGCAGCACAGGGAGCACTGAAGCTTTCTTT.

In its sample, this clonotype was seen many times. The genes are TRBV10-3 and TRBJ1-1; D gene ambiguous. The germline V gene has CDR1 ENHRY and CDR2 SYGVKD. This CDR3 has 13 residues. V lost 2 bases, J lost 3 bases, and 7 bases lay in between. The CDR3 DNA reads TGTGCCATCAGTGAGCAGTCAGACACTGAAGCTTTCTTT. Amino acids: CAISEQSDTEAFF.

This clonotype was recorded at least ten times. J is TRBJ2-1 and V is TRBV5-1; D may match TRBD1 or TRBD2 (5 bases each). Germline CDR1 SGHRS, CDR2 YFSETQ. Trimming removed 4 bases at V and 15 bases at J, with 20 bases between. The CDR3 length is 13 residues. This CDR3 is CASSTPQGVGTFF. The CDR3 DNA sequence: TGCGCCAGCAGCACTCCCCAAGGTGTGGGGACGTTCTTC.

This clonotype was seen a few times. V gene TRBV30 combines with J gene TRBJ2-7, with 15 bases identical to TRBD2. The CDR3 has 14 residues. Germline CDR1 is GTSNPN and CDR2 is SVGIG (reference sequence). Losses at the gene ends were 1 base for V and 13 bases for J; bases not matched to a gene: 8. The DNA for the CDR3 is TGTGCCTGGAGTGCAGGACTAGCGGGAGGGCCAGGCTACTTC. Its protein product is CAWSAGLAGGPGYF.

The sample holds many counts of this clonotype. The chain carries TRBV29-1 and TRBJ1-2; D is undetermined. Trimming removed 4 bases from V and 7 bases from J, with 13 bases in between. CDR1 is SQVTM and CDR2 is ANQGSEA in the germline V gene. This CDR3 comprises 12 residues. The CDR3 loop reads CSVARQEGGYTF. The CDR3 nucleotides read TGCAGCGTTGCTCGGCAGGAAGGTGGCTACACCTTC.

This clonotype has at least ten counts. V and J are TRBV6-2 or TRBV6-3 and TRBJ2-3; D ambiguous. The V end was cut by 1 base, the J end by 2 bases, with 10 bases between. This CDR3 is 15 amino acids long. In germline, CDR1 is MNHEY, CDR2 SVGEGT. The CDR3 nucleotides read TGTGCCAGCAGTTACTGGGTCAGCTTCACAGATACGCAGTATTTT. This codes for CASSYWVSFTDTQYF.

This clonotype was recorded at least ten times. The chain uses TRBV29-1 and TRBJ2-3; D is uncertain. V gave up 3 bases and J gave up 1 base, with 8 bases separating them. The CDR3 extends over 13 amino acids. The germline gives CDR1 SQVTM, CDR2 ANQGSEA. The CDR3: CSVDRQGTDTQYF. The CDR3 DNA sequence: TGCAGCGTTGACAGGCAGGGCACAGATACGCAGTATTTT.

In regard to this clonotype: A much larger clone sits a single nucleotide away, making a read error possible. CDR3 coding DNA: TGTGCCAGCAGTGGTCCGGGACTGCGCTGCGAGCAGTACTTC. The encoded protein is CASSGPGLRCEQYF. The rearrangement joins TRBV11-1 to TRBJ2-7; tentative D call: TRBD2 (6 bases). The ends were cut back, 6 bases at V and 6 bases at J, with 18 bases in the middle. This CDR3 has 14 amino acids. Germline V gives CDR1 SGHAT, CDR2 FQDESV (reference sequence).

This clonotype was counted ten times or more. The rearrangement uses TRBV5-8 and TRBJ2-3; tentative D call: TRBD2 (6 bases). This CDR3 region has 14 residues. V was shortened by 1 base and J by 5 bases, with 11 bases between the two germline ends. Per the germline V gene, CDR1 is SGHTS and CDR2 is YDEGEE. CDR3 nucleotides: TGTGCCAGCAGCTTGCGGGAGCCAAGAGATACGCAGTATTTT. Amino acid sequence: CASSLREPRDTQYF.

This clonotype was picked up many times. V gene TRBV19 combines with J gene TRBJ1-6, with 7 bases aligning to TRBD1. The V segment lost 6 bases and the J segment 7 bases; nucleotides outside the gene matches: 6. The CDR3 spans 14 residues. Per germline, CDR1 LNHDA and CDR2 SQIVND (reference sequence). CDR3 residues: CASRIPGQNSPLHF. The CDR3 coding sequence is TGTGCCAGTAGAATTCCGGGACAGAATTCACCCCTCCACTTT.

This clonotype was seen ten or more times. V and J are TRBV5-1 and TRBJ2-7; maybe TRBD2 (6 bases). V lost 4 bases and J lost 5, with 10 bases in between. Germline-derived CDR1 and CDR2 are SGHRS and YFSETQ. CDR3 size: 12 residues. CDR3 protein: CASSRPGDEQYF. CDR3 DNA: TGCGCCAGCAGCAGACCGGGGGACGAGCAGTACTTC.

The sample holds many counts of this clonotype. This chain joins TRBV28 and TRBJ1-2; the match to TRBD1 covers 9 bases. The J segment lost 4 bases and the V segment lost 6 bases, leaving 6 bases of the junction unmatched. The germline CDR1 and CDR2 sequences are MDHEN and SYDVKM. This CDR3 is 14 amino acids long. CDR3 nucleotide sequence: TGTGCCAGCAGCCCCCAGACAGGGGGCTATGGCTACACCTTC. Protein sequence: CASSPQTGGYGYTF.

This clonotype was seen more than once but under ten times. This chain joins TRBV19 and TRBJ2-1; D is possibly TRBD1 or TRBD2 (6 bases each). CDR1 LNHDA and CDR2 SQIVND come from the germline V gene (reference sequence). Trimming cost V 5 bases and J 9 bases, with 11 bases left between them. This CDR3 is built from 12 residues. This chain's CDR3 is CASSGGRREQFF. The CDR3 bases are TGTGCCAGTAGTGGGGGGCGGCGTGAGCAGTTCTTC.

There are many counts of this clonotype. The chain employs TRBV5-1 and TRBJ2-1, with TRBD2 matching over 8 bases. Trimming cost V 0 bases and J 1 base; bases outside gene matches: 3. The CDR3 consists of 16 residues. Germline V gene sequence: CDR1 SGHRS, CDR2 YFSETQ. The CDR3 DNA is TGCGCCAGCAGCTTGGTTAGCGGGGTATCCTACAATGAGCAGTTCTTC. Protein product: CASSLVSGVSYNEQFF.

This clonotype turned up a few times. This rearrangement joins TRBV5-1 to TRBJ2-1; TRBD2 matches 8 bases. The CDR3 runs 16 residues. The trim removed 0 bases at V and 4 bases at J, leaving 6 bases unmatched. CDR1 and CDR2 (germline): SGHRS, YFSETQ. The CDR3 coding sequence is TGCGCCAGCAGCTTGGCGGGACTAGATACTTACAATGAGCAGTTCTTC. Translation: CASSLAGLDTYNEQFF.

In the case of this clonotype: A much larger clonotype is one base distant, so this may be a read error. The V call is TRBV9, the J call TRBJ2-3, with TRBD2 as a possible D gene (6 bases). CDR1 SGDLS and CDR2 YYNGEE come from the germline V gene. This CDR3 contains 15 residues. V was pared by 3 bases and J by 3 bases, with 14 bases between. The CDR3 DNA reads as TGTGCCAGCAGCGCTAACGGGAGCCCGACAGATACGCAGTATTTT. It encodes CASSANGSPTDTQYF.

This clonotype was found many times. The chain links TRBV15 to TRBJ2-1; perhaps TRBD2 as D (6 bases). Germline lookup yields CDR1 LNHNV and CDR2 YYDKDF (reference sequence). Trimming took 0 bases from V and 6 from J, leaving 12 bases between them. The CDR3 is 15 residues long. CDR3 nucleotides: TGTGCCACCAGCAGAGAGGGACTCAGTTTCAATGAGCAGTTCTTC. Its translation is CATSREGLSFNEQFF. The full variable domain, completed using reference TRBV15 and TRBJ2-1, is DAMVIQNPRYQVTQFGKPVTLSCSQTLNHNVMYWYQQKSSQAPKLLFHYYDKDFNNEADTPDNFQSRRPNTSFCFLDIRSPGLGDTAMYLCATSREGLSFNEQFFGPGTRLTVL.